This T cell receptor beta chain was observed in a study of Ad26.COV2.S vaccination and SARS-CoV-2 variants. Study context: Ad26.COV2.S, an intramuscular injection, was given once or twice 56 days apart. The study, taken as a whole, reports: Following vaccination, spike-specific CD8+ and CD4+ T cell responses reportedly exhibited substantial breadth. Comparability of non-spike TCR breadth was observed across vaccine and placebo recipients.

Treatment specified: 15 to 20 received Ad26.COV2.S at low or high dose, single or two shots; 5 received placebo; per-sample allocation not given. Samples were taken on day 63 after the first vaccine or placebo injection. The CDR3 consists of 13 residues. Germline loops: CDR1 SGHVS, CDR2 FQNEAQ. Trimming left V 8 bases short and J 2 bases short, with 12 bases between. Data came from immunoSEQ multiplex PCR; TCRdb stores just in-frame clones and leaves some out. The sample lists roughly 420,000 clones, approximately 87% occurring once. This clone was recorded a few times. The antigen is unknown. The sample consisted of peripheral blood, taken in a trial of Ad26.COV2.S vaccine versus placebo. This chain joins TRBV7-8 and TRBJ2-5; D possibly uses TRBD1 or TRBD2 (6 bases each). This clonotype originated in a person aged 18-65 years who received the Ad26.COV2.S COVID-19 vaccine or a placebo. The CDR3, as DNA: TGTGCCAGCGCCACGGGGGCACAAGAGACCCAGTACTTC. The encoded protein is CASATGAQETQYF.